The rows below give T cell receptor beta chains drawn from one sample of a study of cytomegalovirus exposure and HLA in healthy donors. Using immunoSEQ multiplex PCR, the repertoire was profiled, and TCRdb retains in-frame clones only, with some absent. Among under 300,000 clones listed, around 81% were seen once. The sequencing sample was made of PBMCs. Source of these receptors: a woman in her sixties or seventies in good health and CMV-seropositive. The CDR3 runs from the conserved cysteine through the conserved F or W. Fields, in order: CDR3 DNA, CDR3 protein, J gene, D gene, V gene, clone size. D genes are given only for firm matches. Clone size, where shown, is once, few, many, or a class for clones that have expanded.

CDR3nt: TGTGCCAGCACGGAGTCGGGGACAGTCTACGAGCAGTACTTC
CDR3aa: CASTESGTVYEQYF
j_gene: TRBJ2-7
d_gene: TRBD1
v_gene: TRBV7-9
abundance: .

CDR3nt: TGTGCCAGCAGCTTAGATCAGGTCGAAGCTTTCTTT
CDR3aa: CASSLDQVEAFF
j_gene: TRBJ1-1
d_gene: .
v_gene: TRBV11-2
abundance: .

CDR3nt: TGTGCCAGCAGCTTAGGGGGGCTAGCGGGAGTTGGAGAGACCCAGTACTTC
CDR3aa: CASSLGGLAGVGETQYF
j_gene: TRBJ2-5
d_gene: TRBD2
v_gene: TRBV7-9
abundance: .

CDR3nt: TGCGCCAGCAGCTTGGGCCTAGGGGTGGATGAAAAACTGTTTTTT
CDR3aa: CASSLGLGVDEKLFF
j_gene: TRBJ1-4
d_gene: .
v_gene: TRBV5-1
abundance: once

CDR3nt: TGTGCCAGCAGCGTAATCGGGGAGAACTCTGGAAACACCATATATTTT
CDR3aa: CASSVIGENSGNTIYF
j_gene: TRBJ1-3
d_gene: .
v_gene: TRBV9
abundance: .

CDR3nt: TGCGCCAGCAGCCCCGGTCCATCCACAGATACGCAGTATTTT
CDR3aa: CASSPGPSTDTQYF
j_gene: TRBJ2-3
d_gene: .
v_gene: TRBV5-1
abundance: .

CDR3nt: TGCAGCGTTGGAGGGAACACGCAGTATTTT
CDR3aa: CSVGGNTQYF
j_gene: TRBJ2-3
d_gene: .
v_gene: TRBV29-1
abundance: few

CDR3nt: TGTGCCAGCAGCGTTAGCGGGAGGGCCGGTGAGACCCAGTACTTC
CDR3aa: CASSVSGRAGETQYF
j_gene: TRBJ2-5
d_gene: TRBD2
v_gene: TRBV9
abundance: few

CDR3nt: TGTGCCAGCAGGATTGATAAGGGGGAGCAGTTCTTC
CDR3aa: CASRIDKGEQFF
j_gene: TRBJ2-1
d_gene: .
v_gene: TRBV2
abundance: few

CDR3nt: TGTGCCAGCAGTCACAGGGGAAATTCCTACGAGCAGTACTTC
CDR3aa: CASSHRGNSYEQYF
j_gene: TRBJ2-7
d_gene: TRBD1
v_gene: TRBV6-4
abundance: .

CDR3nt: TGTGCCAGCAGCTTGGCCATAGGACAGCCTAACAATGAGCAGTTCTTC
CDR3aa: CASSLAIGQPNNEQFF
j_gene: TRBJ2-1
d_gene: .
v_gene: TRBV5-4
abundance: .

CDR3nt: TGTGCCAGCAGTTCCTTTACAGGGAACACTGAAGCTTTCTTT
CDR3aa: CASSSFTGNTEAFF
j_gene: TRBJ1-1
d_gene: .
v_gene: TRBV6-5
abundance: .

CDR3nt: TGTGCCTGGAGTGGGGCAGTCAATCAGCCCCAGCATTTT
CDR3aa: CAWSGAVNQPQHF
j_gene: TRBJ1-5
d_gene: .
v_gene: TRBV30
abundance: .

CDR3nt: TGCAGCGTTGGACAGGGGGCTCCCGGGGAGCTGTTTTTT
CDR3aa: CSVGQGAPGELFF
j_gene: TRBJ2-2
d_gene: TRBD1
v_gene: TRBV29-1
abundance: .

CDR3nt: TGTTCCAGCAGCTTAGAGGACAGGGGATATGGAGGGGCCAACGTCCTGACTTTC
CDR3aa: CSSSLEDRGYGGANVLTF
j_gene: TRBJ2-6
d_gene: TRBD1
v_gene: TRBV7-9
abundance: .

CDR3nt: TGTGCCAGTAGTTCCGGGACAGCTACCTATGGCTACACCTTC
CDR3aa: CASSSGTATYGYTF
j_gene: TRBJ1-2
d_gene: TRBD1
v_gene: TRBV19
abundance: .

CDR3nt: TGCGCCAGCAGCCACACGCTAGCCCCTAGCGGGGGAAGCTCCTACAATGAGCAGTTCTTC
CDR3aa: CASSHTLAPSGGSSYNEQFF
j_gene: TRBJ2-1
d_gene: TRBD2
v_gene: TRBV4-1
abundance: .

CDR3nt: TGTGCCAGCAGCCCCGGCGCGGACAGGGCGGAGACCCAGTACTTC
CDR3aa: CASSPGADRAETQYF
j_gene: TRBJ2-5
d_gene: TRBD1
v_gene: TRBV9
abundance: .

CDR3nt: TGTGCCAGCAGCTTCGAGTACGAGCAGTACTTC
CDR3aa: CASSFEYEQYF
j_gene: TRBJ2-7
d_gene: .
v_gene: TRBV7-9
abundance: once

CDR3nt: TGCGCCAGCAGCTTGGCCGGGACTAGCGGACAAGAGACCCAGTACTTC
CDR3aa: CASSLAGTSGQETQYF
j_gene: TRBJ2-5
d_gene: TRBD2
v_gene: TRBV5-1
abundance: .

CDR3nt: TGTGCCAGCAGACCCCCCACTAGTGGCACAGATACGCAGTATTTT
CDR3aa: CASRPPTSGTDTQYF
j_gene: TRBJ2-3
d_gene: .
v_gene: TRBV6-1
abundance: once

CDR3nt: TGTGCCAGCACCCACAGGTCACCCTCCTACGAGCAGTACTTC
CDR3aa: CASTHRSPSYEQYF
j_gene: TRBJ2-7
d_gene: .
v_gene: TRBV6-1
abundance: .

CDR3nt: TGTGCCAGCAGCTCCGATCTGAGGGCCTACGAGCAGTACTTC
CDR3aa: CASSSDLRAYEQYF
j_gene: TRBJ2-7
d_gene: .
v_gene: TRBV7-8
abundance: once

CDR3nt: TGTGCCAGCAGTTTCTATACCTACGAGCAGTACTTC
CDR3aa: CASSFYTYEQYF
j_gene: TRBJ2-7
d_gene: .
v_gene: TRBV27
abundance: once

CDR3nt: TGTGCCATCAACCCCCTCCGGGAGACTAGCACAGATACGCAGTATTTT
CDR3aa: CAINPLRETSTDTQYF
j_gene: TRBJ2-3
d_gene: .
v_gene: TRBV27
abundance: .

CDR3nt: TGTGCCAGCTCACCTGAGCCGGGACTAGCACAAGAGACCCAGTACTTC
CDR3aa: CASSPEPGLAQETQYF
j_gene: TRBJ2-5
d_gene: TRBD2
v_gene: TRBV18
abundance: .

CDR3nt: TGTGCCTCGAACCGGGACAGGAGCAATCAGCCCCAGCATTTT
CDR3aa: CASNRDRSNQPQHF
j_gene: TRBJ1-5
d_gene: TRBD1
v_gene: TRBV10-3
abundance: .

CDR3nt: TGTGCCAGCAGTAACAGGGGCTCCTACAATGAGCAGTTCTTC
CDR3aa: CASSNRGSYNEQFF
j_gene: TRBJ2-1
d_gene: TRBD1
v_gene: TRBV6-6
abundance: .

CDR3nt: TGCGCCAGCAGGCTTGGGGCAGGAAGCACTGAAGCTTTCTTT
CDR3aa: CASRLGAGSTEAFF
j_gene: TRBJ1-1
d_gene: .
v_gene: TRBV5-1
abundance: .

CDR3nt: TGCGCCAGCAGCTTGTTTCGGACAAACACCGGGGAGCTGTTTTTT
CDR3aa: CASSLFRTNTGELFF
j_gene: TRBJ2-2
d_gene: .
v_gene: TRBV5-1
abundance: .

CDR3nt: TGTGCCAGCTCACCCCCCGACAGGATTGATGAGACCCAGTACTTC
CDR3aa: CASSPPDRIDETQYF
j_gene: TRBJ2-5
d_gene: .
v_gene: TRBV18
abundance: .

CDR3nt: TGTGCCACTCGACTAGCGGGAATCACCGGGGAGCTGTTTTTT
CDR3aa: CATRLAGITGELFF
j_gene: TRBJ2-2
d_gene: TRBD2
v_gene: TRBV19
abundance: .

CDR3nt: TGTGCCAGCAGCTTAGTTTTGGGACAGGGGGATAATGAAAAACTGTTTTTT
CDR3aa: CASSLVLGQGDNEKLFF
j_gene: TRBJ1-4
d_gene: TRBD1
v_gene: TRBV7-8
abundance: .

CDR3nt: TGCGCCAGCAGCCAAGATTCTAGGGGGACTGAAGCTTTCTTT
CDR3aa: CASSQDSRGTEAFF
j_gene: TRBJ1-1
d_gene: .
v_gene: TRBV4-1
abundance: .

CDR3nt: TGCAGCGTTACAGTGTCGCCCCACGAGCAGTACTTC
CDR3aa: CSVTVSPHEQYF
j_gene: TRBJ2-7
d_gene: .
v_gene: TRBV29-1
abundance: .

CDR3nt: TGTGCCAGTAGTATAGTAGGAGGGTCTGGGGCCAACGTCCTGACTTTC
CDR3aa: CASSIVGGSGANVLTF
j_gene: TRBJ2-6
d_gene: .
v_gene: TRBV19
abundance: .

CDR3nt: TGTGCCAGCAGCGTAGGAGGGGGGACAGCAGGTAGCGAGCAGTACTTC
CDR3aa: CASSVGGGTAGSEQYF
j_gene: TRBJ2-7
d_gene: .
v_gene: TRBV9
abundance: .

CDR3nt: TGTGCCAGCAGCCCCAACGAGAGCGAGCAGTACTTC
CDR3aa: CASSPNESEQYF
j_gene: TRBJ2-7
d_gene: .
v_gene: TRBV5-4
abundance: .

CDR3nt: TGCGCCAGCAGCCAATGGGGACTAGCGGGACGATACAATGAGCAGTTCTTC
CDR3aa: CASSQWGLAGRYNEQFF
j_gene: TRBJ2-1
d_gene: TRBD2
v_gene: TRBV4-1
abundance: once

CDR3nt: TGCGCCAGCAGTGAGTCGAGGAGCTCCTACGAGCAGTACTTC
CDR3aa: CASSESRSSYEQYF
j_gene: TRBJ2-7
d_gene: .
v_gene: TRBV10-1
abundance: .

CDR3nt: TGTGCCAGCAGCTTCTCCACAGGGTCCGGGTATGAGCAGTTCTTC
CDR3aa: CASSFSTGSGYEQFF
j_gene: TRBJ2-1
d_gene: .
v_gene: TRBV7-3
abundance: .

CDR3nt: TGCGCCAGCAGCTTAGCTAGCGCGAACACCGGGGAGCTGTTTTTT
CDR3aa: CASSLASANTGELFF
j_gene: TRBJ2-2
d_gene: .
v_gene: TRBV5-1
abundance: .

CDR3nt: TGTGCCAGCAGTCTCCCTCTCGGGACAGGGGATTATTTCGGTGGAAACACCATATATTTT
CDR3aa: CASSLPLGTGDYFGGNTIYF
j_gene: TRBJ1-3
d_gene: TRBD1
v_gene: TRBV28
abundance: .

CDR3nt: TGTGCCAGCTGGACAGGCCTTGCTTATGGCTACACCTTC
CDR3aa: CASWTGLAYGYTF
j_gene: TRBJ1-2
d_gene: TRBD1
v_gene: TRBV2
abundance: .

CDR3nt: TGCGCCAGCAGCTTGGGTGACAGGGGTCACACCTTC
CDR3aa: CASSLGDRGHTF
j_gene: TRBJ1-2
d_gene: TRBD1
v_gene: TRBV5-1
abundance: .

CDR3nt: TGCAGCGTTGAATGGCAGCGGGACGGCTACGAGCAGTACTTC
CDR3aa: CSVEWQRDGYEQYF
j_gene: TRBJ2-7
d_gene: TRBD2
v_gene: TRBV29-1
abundance: .